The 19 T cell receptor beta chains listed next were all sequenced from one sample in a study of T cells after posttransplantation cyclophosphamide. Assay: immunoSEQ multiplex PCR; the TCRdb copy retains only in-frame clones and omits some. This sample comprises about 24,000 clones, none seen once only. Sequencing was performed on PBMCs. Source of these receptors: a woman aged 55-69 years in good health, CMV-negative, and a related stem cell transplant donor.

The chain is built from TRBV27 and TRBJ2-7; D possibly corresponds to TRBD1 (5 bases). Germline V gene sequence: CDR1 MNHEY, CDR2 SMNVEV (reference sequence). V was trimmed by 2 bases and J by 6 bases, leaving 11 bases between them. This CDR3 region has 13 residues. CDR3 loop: CASSLSARGEQYF. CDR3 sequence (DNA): TGTGCCAGCAGTTTAAGCGCAAGGGGCGAGCAGTACTTC.

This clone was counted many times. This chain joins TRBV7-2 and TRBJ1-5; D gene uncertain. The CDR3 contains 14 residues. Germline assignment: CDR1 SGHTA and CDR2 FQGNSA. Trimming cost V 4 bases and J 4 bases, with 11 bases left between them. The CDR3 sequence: CASSSGVPNQPQHF. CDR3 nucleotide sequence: TGTGCCAGCAGCTCCGGGGTTCCTAATCAGCCCCAGCATTTT. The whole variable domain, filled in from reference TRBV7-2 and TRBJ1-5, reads GAGVSQSPSNKVTEKGKDVELRCDPISGHTALYWYRQSLGQGLEFLIYFQGNSAPDKSGLPSDRFSAERTGGSVSTLTIQRTQQEDSAVYLCASSSGVPNQPQHFGDGTRLSIL.

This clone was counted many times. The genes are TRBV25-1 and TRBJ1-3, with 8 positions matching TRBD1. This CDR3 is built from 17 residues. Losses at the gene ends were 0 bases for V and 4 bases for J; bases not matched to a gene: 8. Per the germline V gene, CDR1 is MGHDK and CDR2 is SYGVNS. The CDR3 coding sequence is TGTGCCAGCAGTGAATATGCTGACAGGGGAGGAGGAAACACCATATATTTT. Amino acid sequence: CASSEYADRGGGNTIYF.

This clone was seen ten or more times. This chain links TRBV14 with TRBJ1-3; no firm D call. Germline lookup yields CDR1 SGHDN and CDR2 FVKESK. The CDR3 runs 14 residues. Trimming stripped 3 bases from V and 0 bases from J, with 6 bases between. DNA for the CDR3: TGTGCCAGCAGCCACATCGGCTCTGGAAACACCATATATTTT. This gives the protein CASSHIGSGNTIYF. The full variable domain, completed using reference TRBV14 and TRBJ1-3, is EAGVTQFPSHSVIEKGQTVTLRCDPISGHDNLYWYRRVMGKEIKFLLHFVKESKQDESGMPNNRFLAERTGGTYSTLKVQPAELEDSGVYFCASSHIGSGNTIYFGEGSWLTVV.

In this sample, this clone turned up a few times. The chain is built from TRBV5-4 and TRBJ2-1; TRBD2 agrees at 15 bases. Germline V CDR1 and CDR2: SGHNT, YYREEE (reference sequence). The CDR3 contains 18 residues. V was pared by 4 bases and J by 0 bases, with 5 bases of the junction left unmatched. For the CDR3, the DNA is TGTGCCAGCAGCCGCGGACTAGCGGGAGGGATCTCCTACAATGAGCAGTTCTTC. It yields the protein CASSRGLAGGISYNEQFF.

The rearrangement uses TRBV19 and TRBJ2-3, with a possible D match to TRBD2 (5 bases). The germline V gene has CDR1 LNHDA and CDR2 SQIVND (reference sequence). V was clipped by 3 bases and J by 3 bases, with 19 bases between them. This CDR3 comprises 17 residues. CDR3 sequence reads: CASSMVRGRGGTDTQYF. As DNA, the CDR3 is TGTGCCAGTAGTATGGTTAGAGGGAGAGGTGGTACAGATACGCAGTATTTT.

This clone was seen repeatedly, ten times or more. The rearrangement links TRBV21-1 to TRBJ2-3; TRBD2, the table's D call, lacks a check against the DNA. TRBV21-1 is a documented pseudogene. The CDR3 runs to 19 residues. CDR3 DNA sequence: TGTGCCAGCAGCAAAGAGCCAGCCGATGCTAGCGGTTCCACAGATACGCAGTATTTT. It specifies CASSKEPADASGSTDTQYF.

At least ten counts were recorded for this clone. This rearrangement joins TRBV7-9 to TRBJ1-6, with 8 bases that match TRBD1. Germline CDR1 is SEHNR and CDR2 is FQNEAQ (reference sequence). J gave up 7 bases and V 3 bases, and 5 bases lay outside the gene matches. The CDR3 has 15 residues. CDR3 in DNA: TGTGCCAGCAGCTTGCAGACAGGGGTAAATTCACCCCTCCACTTT. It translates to CASSLQTGVNSPLHF.

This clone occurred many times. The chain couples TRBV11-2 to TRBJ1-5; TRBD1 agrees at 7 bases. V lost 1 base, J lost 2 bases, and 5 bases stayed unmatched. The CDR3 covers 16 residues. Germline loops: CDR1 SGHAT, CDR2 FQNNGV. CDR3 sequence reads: CASSLGGGDGNQPQHF. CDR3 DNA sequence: TGTGCCAGCAGCTTAGGAGGGGGCGATGGCAATCAGCCCCAGCATTTT.

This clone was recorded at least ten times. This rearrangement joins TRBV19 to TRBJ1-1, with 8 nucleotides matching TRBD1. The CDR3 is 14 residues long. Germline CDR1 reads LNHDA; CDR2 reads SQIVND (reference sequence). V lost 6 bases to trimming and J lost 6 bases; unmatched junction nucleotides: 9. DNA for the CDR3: TGTGCCAGTAGGGCGGACAGGGTGGTAGCTGAAGCTTTCTTT. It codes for CASRADRVVAEAFF.

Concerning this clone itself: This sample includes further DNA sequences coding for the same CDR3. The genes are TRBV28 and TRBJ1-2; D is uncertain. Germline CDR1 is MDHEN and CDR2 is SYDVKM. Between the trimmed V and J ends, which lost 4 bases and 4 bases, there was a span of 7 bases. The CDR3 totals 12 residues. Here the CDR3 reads CASSSGSYGYTF. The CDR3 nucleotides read TGTGCCAGCAGTTCCGGGAGCTATGGCTACACCTTC.

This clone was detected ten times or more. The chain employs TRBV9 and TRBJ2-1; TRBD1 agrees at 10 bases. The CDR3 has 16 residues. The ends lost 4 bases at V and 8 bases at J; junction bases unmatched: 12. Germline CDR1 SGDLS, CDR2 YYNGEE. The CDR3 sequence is CASSPRQGAISHEQFF. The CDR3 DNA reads TGTGCCAGCAGCCCACGACAGGGGGCGATCAGTCATGAGCAGTTCTTC. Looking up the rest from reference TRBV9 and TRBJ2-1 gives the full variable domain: DSGVTQTPKHLITATGQRVTLRCSPRSGDLSVYWYQQSLDQGLQFLIQYYNGEERAKGNILERFSAQQFPDLHSELNLSSLELGDSALYFCASSPRQGAISHEQFFGPGTRLTVL.

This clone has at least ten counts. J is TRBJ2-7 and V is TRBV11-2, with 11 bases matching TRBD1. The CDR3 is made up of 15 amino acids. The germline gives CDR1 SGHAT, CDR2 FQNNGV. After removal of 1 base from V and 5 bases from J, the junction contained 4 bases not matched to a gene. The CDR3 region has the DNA TGTGCCAGCAGCTTAGTGTGGACAGGGGGCAACGAGCAGTACTTC. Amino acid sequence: CASSLVWTGGNEQYF.

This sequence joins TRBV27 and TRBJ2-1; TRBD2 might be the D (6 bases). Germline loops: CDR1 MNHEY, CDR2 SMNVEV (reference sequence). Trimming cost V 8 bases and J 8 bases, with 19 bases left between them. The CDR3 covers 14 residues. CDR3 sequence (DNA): TGTGCCAGCGCGAGACTAGGCGGATGGGATGAGCAGTTCTTC. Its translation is CASARLGGWDEQFF.

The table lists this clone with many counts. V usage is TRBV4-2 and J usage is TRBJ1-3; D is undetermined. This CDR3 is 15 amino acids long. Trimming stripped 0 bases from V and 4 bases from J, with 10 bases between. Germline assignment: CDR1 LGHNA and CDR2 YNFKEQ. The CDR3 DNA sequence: TGTGCCAGCAGCCAAGATTGGGCAGCCGGAAACACCATATATTTT. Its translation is CASSQDWAAGNTIYF.

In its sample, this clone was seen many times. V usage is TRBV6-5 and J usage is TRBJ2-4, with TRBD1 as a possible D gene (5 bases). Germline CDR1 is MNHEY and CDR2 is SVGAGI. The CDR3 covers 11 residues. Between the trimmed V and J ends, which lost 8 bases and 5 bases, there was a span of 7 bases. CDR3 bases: TGTGCCAGCGGGGCGCAAAACATTCAGTACTTC. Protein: CASGAQNIQYF.

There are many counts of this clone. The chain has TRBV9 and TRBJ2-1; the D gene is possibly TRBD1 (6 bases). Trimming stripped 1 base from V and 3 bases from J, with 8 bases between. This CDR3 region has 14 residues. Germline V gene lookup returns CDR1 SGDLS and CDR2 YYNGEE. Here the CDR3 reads CASSVRTDYNEQFF. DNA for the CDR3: TGTGCCAGCAGCGTAAGGACAGACTACAATGAGCAGTTCTTC.

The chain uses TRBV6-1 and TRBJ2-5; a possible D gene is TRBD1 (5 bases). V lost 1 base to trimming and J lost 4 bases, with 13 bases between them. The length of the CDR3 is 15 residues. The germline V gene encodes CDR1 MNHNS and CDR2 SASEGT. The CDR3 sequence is CASSEVGGRVETQYF. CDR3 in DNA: TGTGCCAGCAGTGAAGTGGGTGGCAGGGTAGAGACCCAGTACTTC.

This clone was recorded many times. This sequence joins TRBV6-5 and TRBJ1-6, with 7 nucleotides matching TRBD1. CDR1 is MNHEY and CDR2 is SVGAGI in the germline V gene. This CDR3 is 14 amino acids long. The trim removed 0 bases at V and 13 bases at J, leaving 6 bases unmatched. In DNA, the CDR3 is TGTGCCAGCAGTTACTCGGGACAGACACTTCCCCTCCACTTT. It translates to CASSYSGQTLPLHF.